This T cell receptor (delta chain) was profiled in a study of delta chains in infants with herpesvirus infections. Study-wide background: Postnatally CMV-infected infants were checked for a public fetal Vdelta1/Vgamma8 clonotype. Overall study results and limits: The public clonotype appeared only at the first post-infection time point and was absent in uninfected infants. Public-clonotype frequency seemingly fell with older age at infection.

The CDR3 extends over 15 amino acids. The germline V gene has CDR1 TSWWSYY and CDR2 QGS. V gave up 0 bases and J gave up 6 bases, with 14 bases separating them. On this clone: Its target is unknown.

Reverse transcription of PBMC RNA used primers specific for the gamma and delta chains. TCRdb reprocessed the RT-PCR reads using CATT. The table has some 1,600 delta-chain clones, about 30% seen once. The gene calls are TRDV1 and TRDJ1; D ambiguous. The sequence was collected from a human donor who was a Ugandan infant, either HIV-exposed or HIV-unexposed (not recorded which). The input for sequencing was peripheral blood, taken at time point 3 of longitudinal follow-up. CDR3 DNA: TGTGCTCTTGGGGAACTTCAGCTACCTTACCATAAACTCATCTTT. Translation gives CALGELQLPYHKLIF.